This TCR beta chain was obtained from a study of immune evolution from preneoplasia to lung adenocarcinoma. At the level of the study: HLA loss of heterozygosity: under 7.5% AIS, about 14% MIA, about 35% ADC, none AAH. Overall study findings and caveats: Later-stage lesions seemingly showed higher T cell density and diversity than normal lung.

Sequencing was performed with immunoSEQ multiplex PCR; in TCRdb, only in-frame clones are kept and a portion is missing. The sample includes approximately 6,900 clones, approximately 80% of them seen just once. To note about this clone: Its antigen is unidentified.

The V segment lost 5 bases and the J segment 5 bases; nucleotides outside the gene matches: 6. CDR1 and CDR2 (germline): SGHVS, FQNEAQ. The CDR3 contains 16 residues. Sequenced input: FFPE lung adenocarcinoma in situ tissue. This receptor was obtained from a donor older than 65 with lung adenocarcinoma. The chain uses TRBV7-8 and TRBJ2-2; 12 bases map to TRBD2. The CDR3 DNA follows: TGTGCCAGCAGCATTCCTAGCGGGGGGGTAACCGGGGAGCTGTTTTTT. It encodes CASSIPSGGVTGELFF.